Listed here is a single T cell receptor beta chain. Antigen: not known. The method was immunoSEQ multiplex PCR; TCRdb's version includes in-frame clones alone and lacks a portion of them. The sample lists under 100,000 clones, around nine tenths occurring once. This record belongs to a study of T cell responses to AZD1222 COVID-19 vaccine. General observations from the study: The repertoires were collected only after the peak T cell response. Spike was spanned by vaccine-associated CD4 TCRs, with dominance at 160-218 and 743-854.

This receptor was identified in an adult in good health. The sample here was peripheral blood, taken on day 0 of AZD1222 vaccination.

CDR3 amino acids: CASSFRTSGYNEQFF. For the CDR3, the DNA is TGTGCCAGCAGTTTCAGGACTAGCGGGTACAATGAGCAGTTCTTC. This chain links TRBV6-2 or TRBV6-3 with TRBJ2-1, with 11 nucleotides matching TRBD2. The CDR3 totals 15 residues. The germline CDR1 and CDR2 sequences are MNHEY and SVGEGT. Trimming took 4 bases from V and 4 from J; bases not matched to a gene: 3.